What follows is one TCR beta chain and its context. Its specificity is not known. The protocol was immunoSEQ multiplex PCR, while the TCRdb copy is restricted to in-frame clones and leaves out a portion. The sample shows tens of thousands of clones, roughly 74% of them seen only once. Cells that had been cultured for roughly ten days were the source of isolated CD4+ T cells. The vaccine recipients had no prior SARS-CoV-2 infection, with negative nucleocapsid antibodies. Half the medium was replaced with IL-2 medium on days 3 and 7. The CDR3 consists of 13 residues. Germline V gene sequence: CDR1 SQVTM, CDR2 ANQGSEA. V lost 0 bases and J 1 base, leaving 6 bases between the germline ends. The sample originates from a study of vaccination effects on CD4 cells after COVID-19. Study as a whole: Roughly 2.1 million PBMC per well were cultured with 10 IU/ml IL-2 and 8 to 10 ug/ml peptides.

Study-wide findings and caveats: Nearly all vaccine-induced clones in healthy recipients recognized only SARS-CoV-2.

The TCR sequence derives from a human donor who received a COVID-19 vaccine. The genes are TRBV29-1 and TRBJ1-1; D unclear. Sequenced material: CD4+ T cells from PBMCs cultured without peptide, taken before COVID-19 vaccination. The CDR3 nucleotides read TGCAGCGTTGAAGAACAAGCGAACACTGAAGCTTTCTTT. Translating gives CSVEEQANTEAFF.